The clone carrying this T cell receptor (beta chain) was picked up a small number of times. Its target is not known. The method was immunoSEQ multiplex PCR; TCRdb's version includes in-frame clones alone and lacks a portion of them. The sample has 25,000 to 35,000 clones; about 77% are singletons. This record comes from a study of T cell responses to AZD1222 COVID-19 vaccine. Study-wide findings and caveats: Unmutated variant regions are reportedly the target of nearly half of TCRs that are spike-specific.

CDR3 length: 15 amino acids. Trimming removed 2 bases at V and 2 bases at J, with 11 bases between. The germline gives CDR1 LGHDT, CDR2 YNNKEL (reference sequence). The chain employs TRBV3-1 (or the pseudogene TRBV3-2) and TRBJ2-3, with D maybe TRBD2 (6 bases). The source of this sequence is an adult in good health. Sequenced here: peripheral blood, sampled on day 0 of AZD1222 vaccination. The DNA of the CDR3 is TGTGCCAGCAGCCAATTTACTAGCAACACAGATACGCAGTATTTT. Amino acid sequence: CASSQFTSNTDTQYF.